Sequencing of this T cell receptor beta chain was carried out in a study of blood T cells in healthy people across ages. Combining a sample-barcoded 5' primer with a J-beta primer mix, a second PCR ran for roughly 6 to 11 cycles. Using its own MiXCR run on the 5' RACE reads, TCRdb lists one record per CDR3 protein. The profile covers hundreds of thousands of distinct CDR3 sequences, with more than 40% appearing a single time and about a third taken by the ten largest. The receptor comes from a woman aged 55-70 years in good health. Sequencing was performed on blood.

CDR3: CATSDQGHARYNEQYF. The CDR3 nucleotides read TGTGCCACCAGTGACCAAGGACACGCTAGGTACAATGAGCAGTACTTC. The chain has TRBV24-1 and TRBJ2-1; D is possibly TRBD1 (5 bases). The closer fit of TRBJ2-7 to the DNA end suggests the J call may be wrong. Germline CDR1 KGHDR, CDR2 SFDVKD. The CDR3 loop spans 16 amino acids.